Shown below are 14 T cell receptor beta chains from a single sample sequenced in a study of beta chain features in type 1 diabetes (dated by TCRdb to about 2018). The protocol used for the library was the immunoSEQ multiplex PCR assay. All of the isolated RNA was reverse transcribed with the High Capacity cDNA Reverse Transcription Kit, so expressed TCRB transcripts were sequenced. Not all clones reach the TCRdb copy of this immuneACCESS table, which keeps in-frame sequences only. Checked studies attribute under half of the gap to unresolved V genes and leave the rest unexplained. The sample table contains nearly 350,000 clones; only one count was recorded for 7.5% to 9% of them. The ten largest account for 0.44% of the sample. Material for sequencing was central memory CD4+ T cells from blood. The receptors were sampled from a woman between 18 and 29 years old in good health.

Only a few counts were recorded for this clone. CDR3 coding DNA: TGTGCCAGCAGCCCCGCCGCAGCGGGGAATACGCAGTATTTT. Translated: CASSPAAAGNTQYF. The chain carries TRBV7-9 and TRBJ2-3, with 7 bases aligning to TRBD2. CDR1 and CDR2 from the germline V gene are SEHNR and FQNEAQ (reference sequence). Trimming at V came to 5 bases and at J to 7 bases, leaving 9 bases not matched to a gene. CDR3 size: 14 residues.

J is TRBJ1-1 and V is TRBV5-4, with 7 bases identical to TRBD1. The length of the CDR3 is 14 residues. V trimming: 4 bases; J trimming: 1 base; junction bases outside the gene matches: 4. Germline values: CDR1 SGHNT, CDR2 YYREEE (reference sequence). CDR3 in DNA: TGTGCCAGCAGCCGCCGGGACAGGAACACTGAAGCTTTCTTT. Translated, it gives CASSRRDRNTEAFF.

CDR3 DNA: TGTGCCAGCATGCGGGACTATGCTTCCTACGAGCAGTACTTC. It encodes CASMRDYASYEQYF. The chain carries TRBV5-6 and TRBJ2-7, with 7 bases identical to TRBD2. This CDR3 comprises 14 residues. The V gene's germline CDR1 is SGHDT and CDR2 YYEEEE. The J segment lost 1 base and the V segment lost 6 bases, leaving 7 bases of the junction unmatched.

The J gene is TRBJ2-1, the V gene TRBV9, with TRBD2 matching over 15 bases. The CDR3 sequence is 16 residues long. V shed 2 bases, J shed 9 bases, and the junction held 6 bases outside the gene matches. Looked up from germline, CDR1 is SGDLS and CDR2 is YYNGEE. The CDR3: CASSVVPGLAGGEQFF. As DNA, the CDR3 is TGTGCCAGCAGCGTGGTACCGGGACTAGCGGGGGGTGAGCAGTTCTTC.

The chain recombines TRBV6-1 with TRBJ1-5; no reliable D call. V lost 7 bases and J lost 2, with 12 bases in between. Germline loops: CDR1 MNHNS, CDR2 SASEGT. The CDR3 length is 14 residues. CDR3 DNA: TGTGCCAGCACCCCAACGAGAGGCAATCAGCCCCAGCATTTT. This translates into CASTPTRGNQPQHF.

This clone was counted between two and nine times. The J gene is TRBJ2-3, the V gene TRBV7-2; no reliable D call. Germline CDR1 reads SGHTA; CDR2 reads FQGNSA. The CDR3 is made up of 16 amino acids. The V gene lost 2 bases and the J gene lost 0 bases, with 12 bases spanning the gap. In DNA, the CDR3 is TGTGCCAGCAGCTTAACCGCGGCTACTAGCACAGATACGCAGTATTTT. This codes for CASSLTAATSTDTQYF.

The sample holds a few counts of this clone. The genes are TRBV19 and TRBJ2-6; TRBD1 might be the D (6 bases). V gave up 5 bases and J gave up 2 bases, with 10 bases separating them. The CDR3 has 15 amino acids. CDR1 is LNHDA and CDR2 is SQIVND in the germline V gene (reference sequence). The CDR3, as DNA: TGTGCCAGTAGTCCCCGGACAGCTGGGGCCAACGTCCTGACTTTC. Its protein product is CASSPRTAGANVLTF. The whole variable domain, remainder taken from reference TRBV19 and TRBJ2-6, is DGGITQSPKYLFRKEGQNVTLSCEQNLNHDAMYWYRQDPGQGLRLIYYSQIVNDFQKGDIAEGYSVSREKKESFPLTVTSAQKNPTAFYLCASSPRTAGANVLTFGAGSRLTVL.

The chain employs TRBV2 and TRBJ2-2; a possible D gene is TRBD2 (6 bases). Per the germline V gene, CDR1 is SNHLY and CDR2 is FYNNEI. V lost 6 bases, J lost 8 bases, and 10 bases lay in between. There are 12 residues in the CDR3. CDR3 coding DNA: TGTGCCAGCAGGGAGGGGCAAGGGGAGCTGTTTTTT. Protein sequence: CASREGQGELFF.

This clone was seen ten or more times. The chain recombines TRBV10-2 with TRBJ1-1; D uncertain. This CDR3 has 15 amino acids. V shed 7 bases and J shed 0 bases, with 15 bases lying between them. The germline gives CDR1 WSHSY, CDR2 SAAADI. The CDR3 sequence: CASIPRIPLNTEAFF. DNA for the CDR3: TGCGCCAGCATACCGAGGATCCCTCTGAACACTGAAGCTTTCTTT.

The chain joins TRBV19 to TRBJ1-5; D may be TRBD1 (5 bases). Trimming left V 4 bases short and J 0 bases short, with 10 bases between. The CDR3 runs 15 residues. Per the germline V gene, CDR1 is LNHDA and CDR2 is SQIVND (reference sequence). CDR3 in DNA: TGTGCCAGTAGTACGGGGCTCTATAGCAATCAGCCCCAGCATTTT. It encodes CASSTGLYSNQPQHF.

This clone showed up just a few times. The J gene is TRBJ2-7, the V gene TRBV5-4; possibly TRBD1 for D (6 bases). Trimming left V 0 bases short and J 0 bases short, with 10 bases between. There are 15 residues in the CDR3. CDR1 is SGHNT, CDR2 YYREEE, per germline (reference sequence). The CDR3 DNA follows: TGTGCCAGCAGCTTGGGAGGGACAAGCTCCTACGAGCAGTACTTC. Its translation is CASSLGGTSSYEQYF.

This clone was seen ten or more times. The chain is built from TRBV5-1 and TRBJ2-1, with 7 bases aligning to TRBD1. Trimming cost V 7 bases and J 3 bases; bases outside gene matches: 7. The length of the CDR3 is 14 residues. CDR1 and CDR2 (germline): SGHRS, YFSETQ. The CDR3 loop is CASHTGQSYNEQFF. CDR3 nucleotide sequence: TGCGCCAGCCACACGGGACAGAGCTACAATGAGCAGTTCTTC. Based on the CDR3 plus reference TRBV5-1 and TRBJ2-1, the full variable domain is KAGVTQTPRYLIKTRGQQVTLSCSPISGHRSVSWYQQTPGQGLQFLFEYFSETQRNKGNFPGRFSGRQFSNSRSEMNVSTLELGDSALYLCASHTGQSYNEQFFGPGTRLTVL.

This clone was detected many times. This chain links TRBV21-1 with TRBJ2-4. TRBV21-1 is reported as a pseudogene. CDR3 length: 14 amino acids. The CDR3: CASSTRITRNIQYF. The CDR3 DNA reads as TGTGCCAGCAGCACCCGGATCACACGAAACATTCAGTACTTC.

This clone showed up just a few times. V is TRBV6-5 and J is TRBJ2-7; D gene uncertain. This CDR3 is 14 amino acids long. V was pared by 10 bases and J by 5 bases, with 21 bases between. The V gene's germline CDR1 is MNHEY and CDR2 SVGAGI. As DNA, the CDR3 is TGTGCCACGAGGCAAGGTTTCGGGTGGGACGAGCAGTACTTC. Its translation: CATRQGFGWDEQYF.